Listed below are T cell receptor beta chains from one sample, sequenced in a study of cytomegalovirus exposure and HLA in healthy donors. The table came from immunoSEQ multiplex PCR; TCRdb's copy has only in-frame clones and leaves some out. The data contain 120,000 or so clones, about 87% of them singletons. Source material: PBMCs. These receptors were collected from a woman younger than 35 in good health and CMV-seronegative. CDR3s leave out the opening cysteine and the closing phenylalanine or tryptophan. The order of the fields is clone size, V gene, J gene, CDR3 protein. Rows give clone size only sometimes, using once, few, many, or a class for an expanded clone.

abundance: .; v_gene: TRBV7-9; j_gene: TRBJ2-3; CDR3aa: ASSPGLSGGVTDTQY
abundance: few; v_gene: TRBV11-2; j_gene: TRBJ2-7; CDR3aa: ASSYLGPGEQY
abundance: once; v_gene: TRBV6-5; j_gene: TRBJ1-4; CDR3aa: ASSYSQINEKLF
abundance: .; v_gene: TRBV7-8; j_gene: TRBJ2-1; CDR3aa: ASSLGRSGGKNEQF
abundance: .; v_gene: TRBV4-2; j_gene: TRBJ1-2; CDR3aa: ASSQDNSAGGYGYT
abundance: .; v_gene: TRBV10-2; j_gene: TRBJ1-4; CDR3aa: ASSDSWLKEKLF
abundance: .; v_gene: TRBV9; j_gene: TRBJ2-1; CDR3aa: ASSGAGVERNEQF
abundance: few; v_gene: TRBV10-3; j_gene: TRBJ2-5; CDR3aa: AISLQGRQETQY
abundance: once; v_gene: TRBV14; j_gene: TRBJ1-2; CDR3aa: ASSSRRGGYGYT
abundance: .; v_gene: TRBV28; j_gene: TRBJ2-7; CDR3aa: ASSLAGGAYEQY
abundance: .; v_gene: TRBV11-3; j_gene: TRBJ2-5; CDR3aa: ASSFGSGLQETQY
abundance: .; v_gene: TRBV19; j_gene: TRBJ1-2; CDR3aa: ASSIGPPPNYGYT
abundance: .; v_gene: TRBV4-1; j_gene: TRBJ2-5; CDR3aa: ASSPRLAETQY
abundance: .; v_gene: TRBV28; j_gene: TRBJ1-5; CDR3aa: ASSLDSTYQPQH
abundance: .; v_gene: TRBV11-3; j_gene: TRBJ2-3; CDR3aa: ASSHRASTDTQY
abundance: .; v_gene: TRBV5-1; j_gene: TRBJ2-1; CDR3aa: ASSLGLAGGKSSYNEQF
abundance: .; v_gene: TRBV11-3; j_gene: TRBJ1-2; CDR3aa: ASSLGGDYGYT
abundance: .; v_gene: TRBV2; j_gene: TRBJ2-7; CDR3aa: ASSDHGGDQDEQY
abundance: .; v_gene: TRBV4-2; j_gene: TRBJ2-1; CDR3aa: ASSQELGTSGYNEQF
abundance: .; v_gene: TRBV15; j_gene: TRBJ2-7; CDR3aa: ATSRETRSYEQY
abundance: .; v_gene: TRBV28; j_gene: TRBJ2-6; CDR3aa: ASTSIGGGPSGANVLT
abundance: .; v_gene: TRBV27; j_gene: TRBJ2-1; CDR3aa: ASSINPSGGAADEQF
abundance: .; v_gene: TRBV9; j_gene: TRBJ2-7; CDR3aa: ASSYSGSNEQY
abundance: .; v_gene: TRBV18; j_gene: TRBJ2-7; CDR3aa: ASSSGTSWEQY
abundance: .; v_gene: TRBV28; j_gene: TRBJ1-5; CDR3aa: ASRLQGANNQPQH
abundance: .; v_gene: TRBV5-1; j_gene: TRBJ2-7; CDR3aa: ASSYRGTGGVYEQY
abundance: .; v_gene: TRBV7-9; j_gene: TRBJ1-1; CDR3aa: ASSLDRAEAF
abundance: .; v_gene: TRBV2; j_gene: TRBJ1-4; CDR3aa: ASRADTFNEKLF
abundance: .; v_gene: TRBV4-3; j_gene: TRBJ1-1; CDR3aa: ASSQDRDSSKAF
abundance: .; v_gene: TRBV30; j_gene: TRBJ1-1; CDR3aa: AWTGDLNTEAF
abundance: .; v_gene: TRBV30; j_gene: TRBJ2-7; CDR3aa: AWRREYEQY
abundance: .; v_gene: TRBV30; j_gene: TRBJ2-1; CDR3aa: AWSVFAGTADNEQF
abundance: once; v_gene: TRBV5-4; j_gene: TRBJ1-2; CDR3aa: ASSFGTVFTNSRYGYT
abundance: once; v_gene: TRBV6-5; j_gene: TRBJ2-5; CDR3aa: ASSSSTSGKETQY
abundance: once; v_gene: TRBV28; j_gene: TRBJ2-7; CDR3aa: ASHPTARY
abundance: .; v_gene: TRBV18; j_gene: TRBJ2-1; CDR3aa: ASSPTGGGEQF
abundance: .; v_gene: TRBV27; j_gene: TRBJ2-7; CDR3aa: ASREGGTYEQY
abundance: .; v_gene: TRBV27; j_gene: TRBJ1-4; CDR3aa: ASSLYQGAEEKLF
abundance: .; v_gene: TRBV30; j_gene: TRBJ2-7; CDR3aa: AWRDTGTGEREQY
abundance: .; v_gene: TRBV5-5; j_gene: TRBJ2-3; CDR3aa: ASSLPGTGGDTQY
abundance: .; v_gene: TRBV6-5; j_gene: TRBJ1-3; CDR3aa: ASSTLQGTGNTIY
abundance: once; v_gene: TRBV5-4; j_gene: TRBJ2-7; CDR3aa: ASSHGLAGDPRSYEQY
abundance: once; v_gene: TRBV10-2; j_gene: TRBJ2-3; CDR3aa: ASSETTGYSTDTQY
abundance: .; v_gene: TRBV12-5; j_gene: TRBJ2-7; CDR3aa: ASGLVPVFYEQY
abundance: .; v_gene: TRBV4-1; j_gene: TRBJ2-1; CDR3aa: ASSQTGQGEQF
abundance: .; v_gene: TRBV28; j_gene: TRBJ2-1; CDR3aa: ASNPYGTGVHEQF
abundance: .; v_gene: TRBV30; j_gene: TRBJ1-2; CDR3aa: AWSLLNEIIGGYT
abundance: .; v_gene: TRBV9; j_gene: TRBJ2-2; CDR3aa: ASSPRHLSPGELF
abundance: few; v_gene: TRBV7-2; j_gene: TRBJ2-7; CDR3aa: ASSLGGGQPYEQY
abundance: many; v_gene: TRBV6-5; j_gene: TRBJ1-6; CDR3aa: ASSRGQKYSPLH
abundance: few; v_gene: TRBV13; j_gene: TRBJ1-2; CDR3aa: ASRSDRDLIYGYT
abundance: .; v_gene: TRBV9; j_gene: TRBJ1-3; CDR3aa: ASSPRVQGGNTIY
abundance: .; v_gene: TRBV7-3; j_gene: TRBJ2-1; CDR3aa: ASSRGQEQF
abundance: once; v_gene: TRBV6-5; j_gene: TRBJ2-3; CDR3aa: ATTGTSGTDTQY
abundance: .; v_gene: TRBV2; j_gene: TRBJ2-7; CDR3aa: ASQNPASKITEQY
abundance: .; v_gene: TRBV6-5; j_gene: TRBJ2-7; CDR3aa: ASSSSGEPYEQY
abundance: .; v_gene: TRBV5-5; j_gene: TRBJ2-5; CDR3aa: ASRQGLGGETQY
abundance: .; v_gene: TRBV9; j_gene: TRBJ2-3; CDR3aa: ASSVATGPTDTQY
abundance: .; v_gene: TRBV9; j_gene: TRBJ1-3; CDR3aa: ASSPRQVSAGNTIY
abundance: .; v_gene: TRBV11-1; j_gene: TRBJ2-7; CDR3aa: ASSLNRDEQY